This is a list of T cell receptor beta chains from one sample in a study of blood T cell repertoires in COVID-19. Generated by immunoSEQ multiplex PCR, the TCRdb table keeps only in-frame clones and is missing some. Of some 210,000 clones in the sample, approximately 84% were seen once. The sample was peripheral blood. The source of these receptors is a woman between 65 and 79 years old with active or convalescent COVID-19. CDR3s include the opening cysteine and the closing phenylalanine or tryptophan. Each record gives: D gene, V gene, clone size, J gene, CDR3 protein, CDR3 DNA. A D gene is named only where the DNA matches it firmly. Size is stated for part of the rows, as once, few or many counts, or as a class when the clone is expanded.

d_call: .; v_call: TRBV4-1; clone_size: few; j_call: TRBJ1-5; cdr3_aa: CASSPQGGGNQPQHF; cdr3_nt: TGCGCCAGCAGCCCGCAGGGAGGCGGAAATCAGCCCCAGCATTTT
d_call: TRBD2; v_call: TRBV13; clone_size: once; j_call: TRBJ2-3; cdr3_aa: CASSLSAGGTDTQYF; cdr3_nt: TGTGCCAGCAGCTTATCAGCGGGAGGTACAGATACGCAGTATTTT
d_call: TRBD1; v_call: TRBV19; clone_size: .; j_call: TRBJ1-1; cdr3_aa: CASREDRATGGFF; cdr3_nt: TGTGCCAGTCGTGAGGACAGAGCCACAGGGGGTTTCTTT
d_call: TRBD2; v_call: TRBV3-1/TRBV3-2; clone_size: few; j_call: TRBJ2-7; cdr3_aa: CASSQDPAGLAGAEQYF; cdr3_nt: TGTGCCAGCAGCCAAGATCCGGCGGGCCTAGCGGGAGCCGAGCAGTACTTC
d_call: .; v_call: TRBV6-1; clone_size: .; j_call: TRBJ2-5; cdr3_aa: CASSEHLRGQETQYF; cdr3_nt: TGTGCCAGCAGTGAACATCTAAGGGGCCAAGAGACCCAGTACTTC
d_call: TRBD1; v_call: TRBV7-9; clone_size: once; j_call: TRBJ2-7; cdr3_aa: CASSKDRYEQYF; cdr3_nt: TGTGCCAGCAGCAAGGACAGGTACGAGCAGTACTTC
d_call: TRBD2; v_call: TRBV9; clone_size: .; j_call: TRBJ2-1; cdr3_aa: CASSLGTSGYNEQFF; cdr3_nt: TGTGCCAGCAGCCTCGGGACTAGCGGTTACAATGAGCAGTTCTTC
d_call: .; v_call: TRBV9; clone_size: .; j_call: TRBJ2-3; cdr3_aa: CASSAKGVGTDTQYF; cdr3_nt: TGTGCCAGCAGCGCCAAAGGGGTAGGGACAGATACGCAGTATTTT
d_call: .; v_call: TRBV7-2; clone_size: .; j_call: TRBJ2-1; cdr3_aa: CASSSSNPRWPNEQFF; cdr3_nt: TGTGCCAGCAGCTCCTCGAACCCCAGATGGCCCAATGAGCAGTTCTTC
d_call: TRBD2; v_call: TRBV6-5; clone_size: .; j_call: TRBJ2-5; cdr3_aa: CASRPLGTSPETQYF; cdr3_nt: TGTGCCAGCAGACCACTCGGGACTAGTCCTGAGACCCAGTACTTC
d_call: TRBD1; v_call: TRBV9; clone_size: .; j_call: TRBJ1-1; cdr3_aa: CASSVGDRGTNTEAFF; cdr3_nt: TGTGCCAGCAGCGTTGGGGACAGGGGGACGAACACTGAAGCTTTCTTT
d_call: TRBD2; v_call: TRBV9; clone_size: .; j_call: TRBJ2-1; cdr3_aa: CASSVVPGGRAGEQFF; cdr3_nt: TGTGCCAGCAGCGTAGTCCCAGGCGGGAGGGCGGGTGAGCAGTTCTTC
d_call: .; v_call: TRBV20-1; clone_size: .; j_call: TRBJ1-1; cdr3_aa: CSASPGTQGPHEAFF; cdr3_nt: TGCAGTGCTAGTCCGGGGACGCAGGGGCCCCATGAAGCTTTCTTT
d_call: TRBD2; v_call: TRBV7-3; clone_size: .; j_call: TRBJ2-5; cdr3_aa: CASSPSGSRETQYF; cdr3_nt: TGTGCCAGCAGCCCAAGCGGGAGTAGGGAGACCCAGTACTTC
d_call: .; v_call: TRBV6-5; clone_size: .; j_call: TRBJ2-1; cdr3_aa: CASSRRGAYNEQFF; cdr3_nt: TGTGCCAGCAGTCGCCGGGGGGCGTACAATGAGCAGTTCTTC
d_call: TRBD1; v_call: TRBV5-4; clone_size: .; j_call: TRBJ1-2; cdr3_aa: CASSLQDRGGIGYTF; cdr3_nt: TGTGCCAGCAGCCTGCAGGACAGGGGAGGGATCGGCTACACCTTC
d_call: TRBD2; v_call: TRBV2; clone_size: .; j_call: TRBJ2-3; cdr3_aa: CASKGTSSSDTQYF; cdr3_nt: TGTGCCAGCAAGGGGACTAGCTCATCAGATACGCAGTATTTT
d_call: TRBD1; v_call: TRBV29-1; clone_size: .; j_call: TRBJ1-3; cdr3_aa: CSVAGGTGNTIYF; cdr3_nt: TGCAGCGTAGCAGGGGGCACTGGAAACACCATATATTTT
d_call: TRBD1; v_call: TRBV11-3; clone_size: .; j_call: TRBJ2-6; cdr3_aa: CASSKDRGGSGANVLTF; cdr3_nt: TGTGCCAGCAGCAAGGACAGGGGCGGCTCTGGGGCCAACGTCCTGACTTTC
d_call: .; v_call: TRBV11-3; clone_size: .; j_call: TRBJ1-2; cdr3_aa: CASSLREGWGYGYTF; cdr3_nt: TGTGCCAGCAGCTTAAGGGAGGGGTGGGGCTATGGCTACACCTTC
d_call: .; v_call: TRBV11-2; clone_size: .; j_call: TRBJ1-2; cdr3_aa: CASSLGQNYGYTF; cdr3_nt: TGTGCCAGCAGCTTGGGGCAGAACTATGGCTACACCTTC
d_call: TRBD1; v_call: TRBV2; clone_size: once; j_call: TRBJ2-1; cdr3_aa: CASRTTGVASGEQFF; cdr3_nt: TGTGCCAGCAGGACGACAGGGGTCGCATCCGGGGAGCAGTTCTTC
d_call: TRBD1; v_call: TRBV14; clone_size: .; j_call: TRBJ1-2; cdr3_aa: CASSQVIGGSYGYTF; cdr3_nt: TGTGCCAGCAGCCAAGTGATAGGGGGCTCCTATGGCTACACCTTC
d_call: TRBD2; v_call: TRBV29-1; clone_size: .; j_call: TRBJ2-2; cdr3_aa: CSVRTSVGGELFF; cdr3_nt: TGCAGCGTGCGGACTAGCGTGGGCGGGGAGCTGTTTTTT
d_call: .; v_call: TRBV21-1; clone_size: .; j_call: TRBJ1-2; cdr3_aa: CASSGQVRPGGYTF; cdr3_nt: TGTGCCAGCAGCGGACAGGTAAGACCGGGAGGCTACACCTTC
d_call: .; v_call: TRBV9; clone_size: .; j_call: TRBJ2-2; cdr3_aa: CASSVWGRRENTGELFF; cdr3_nt: TGTGCCAGCAGCGTATGGGGGAGGAGGGAGAACACCGGGGAGCTGTTTTTT
d_call: TRBD2; v_call: TRBV4-1; clone_size: .; j_call: TRBJ2-1; cdr3_aa: CPTSQVGAGGDHEQFF; cdr3_nt: TGCCCCACCAGCCAAGTGGGGGCGGGGGGGGACCATGAGCAGTTCTTC
d_call: .; v_call: TRBV5-1; clone_size: .; j_call: TRBJ2-3; cdr3_aa: CASSTKGGADTQYF; cdr3_nt: TGCGCCAGCAGCACGAAAGGCGGGGCAGATACGCAGTATTTT
d_call: TRBD2; v_call: TRBV23-1; clone_size: once; j_call: TRBJ2-7; cdr3_aa: CASSQPRCSGRVSSYEQYF; cdr3_nt: TGCGCCAGCAGTCAGCCCCGGTGTAGCGGGAGGGTTAGCTCCTACGAGCAGTACTTC
d_call: .; v_call: TRBV27; clone_size: .; j_call: TRBJ1-2; cdr3_aa: CNQGRGYTF; cdr3_nt: TGTAACCAGGGAAGGGGCTACACCTTC
d_call: TRBD2; v_call: TRBV6-6; clone_size: once; j_call: TRBJ2-5; cdr3_aa: CASSYSGLAGGETQYF; cdr3_nt: TGTGCCAGCAGTTACTCTGGACTAGCGGGAGGTGAGACCCAGTACTTC
d_call: TRBD1; v_call: TRBV3-1/TRBV3-2; clone_size: .; j_call: TRBJ1-4; cdr3_aa: CASSQGGGTNEKLFF; cdr3_nt: TGTGCCAGCAGCCAAGGAGGGGGCACTAATGAAAAACTGTTTTTT
d_call: .; v_call: TRBV2; clone_size: .; j_call: TRBJ1-4; cdr3_aa: CASSPDSELFF; cdr3_nt: TGTGCCAGCAGCCCTGACAGTGAATTGTTTTTT
d_call: TRBD1; v_call: TRBV18; clone_size: .; j_call: TRBJ2-3; cdr3_aa: CASSPGTGYTDTQYF; cdr3_nt: TGTGCCAGCTCTCCCGGGACAGGTTACACAGATACGCAGTATTTT
d_call: TRBD1; v_call: TRBV28; clone_size: .; j_call: TRBJ2-7; cdr3_aa: CASSSPTGPYEQYF; cdr3_nt: TGTGCCAGCAGTTCGCCGACAGGGCCCTACGAGCAGTACTTC
d_call: .; v_call: TRBV5-4; clone_size: .; j_call: TRBJ2-5; cdr3_aa: CASRHQGFQETQYF; cdr3_nt: TGTGCCAGCAGACATCAGGGTTTCCAAGAGACCCAGTACTTC
d_call: .; v_call: TRBV29-1; clone_size: .; j_call: TRBJ2-5; cdr3_aa: CSAPTTYIGTQYF; cdr3_nt: TGCAGCGCCCCGACAACCTATATTGGGACCCAGTACTTC
d_call: .; v_call: TRBV15; clone_size: few; j_call: TRBJ2-1; cdr3_aa: CATSRGRGYNEQFF; cdr3_nt: TGTGCCACCAGCAGAGGGAGGGGCTACAATGAGCAGTTCTTC
d_call: .; v_call: TRBV7-9; clone_size: .; j_call: TRBJ1-4; cdr3_aa: CASSLRTQGYEKLFF; cdr3_nt: TGTGCCAGCAGCCTCCGGACTCAGGGGTATGAAAAACTGTTTTTT
d_call: TRBD1; v_call: TRBV5-1; clone_size: .; j_call: TRBJ2-7; cdr3_aa: CASSRGPNSYEQYF; cdr3_nt: TGCGCCAGCTCCAGGGGGCCCAACTCCTACGAGCAGTACTTC
d_call: TRBD2; v_call: TRBV7-9; clone_size: .; j_call: TRBJ2-7; cdr3_aa: CASSEPDGGTSYEQYF; cdr3_nt: TGTGCCAGCAGCGAACCGGACGGGGGGACGTCCTACGAGCAGTACTTC
d_call: .; v_call: TRBV24-1; clone_size: .; j_call: TRBJ2-6; cdr3_aa: CATSDARAGANVLTF; cdr3_nt: TGTGCCACCAGTGACGCGAGGGCTGGGGCCAACGTCCTGACTTTC
d_call: TRBD1; v_call: TRBV19; clone_size: .; j_call: TRBJ2-5; cdr3_aa: CASSSLGQGPQETQYF; cdr3_nt: TGTGCCAGTAGTTCCCTCGGACAGGGGCCGCAAGAGACCCAGTACTTC
d_call: .; v_call: TRBV6-2/TRBV6-3; clone_size: .; j_call: TRBJ2-1; cdr3_aa: CASSYPPSRKKVDEQFF; cdr3_nt: TGTGCCAGCAGTTACCCCCCTTCTAGGAAGAAGGTCGATGAGCAGTTCTTC
d_call: TRBD2; v_call: TRBV4-1; clone_size: .; j_call: TRBJ2-7; cdr3_aa: CASSQAGGGYEQYF; cdr3_nt: TGCGCCAGCAGCCAAGCGGGAGGGGGGTACGAGCAGTACTTC
d_call: TRBD2; v_call: TRBV24-1; clone_size: .; j_call: TRBJ2-1; cdr3_aa: CATSDLGLAGGGSNEQFF; cdr3_nt: TGTGCCACCAGTGACTTGGGACTAGCGGGAGGGGGAAGCAATGAGCAGTTCTTC
d_call: TRBD2; v_call: TRBV29-1; clone_size: .; j_call: TRBJ2-7; cdr3_aa: CSVESGLAGAGFGEQYF; cdr3_nt: TGCAGCGTTGAATCCGGACTAGCGGGAGCCGGCTTCGGGGAGCAGTACTTC
d_call: .; v_call: TRBV19; clone_size: .; j_call: TRBJ2-2; cdr3_aa: CASSMTTANTGELFF; cdr3_nt: TGTGCCAGTAGTATGACTACCGCGAACACCGGGGAGCTGTTTTTT
d_call: TRBD1; v_call: TRBV19; clone_size: .; j_call: TRBJ1-2; cdr3_aa: CASSALGQGAHGYTF; cdr3_nt: TGTGCCAGTAGTGCCCTGGGACAGGGGGCGCATGGCTACACCTTC
d_call: TRBD2; v_call: TRBV7-2; clone_size: once; j_call: TRBJ2-1; cdr3_aa: CASSFGTSGSYNEQFF; cdr3_nt: TGTGCCAGCAGCTTCGGGACTAGCGGGAGCTACAATGAGCAGTTCTTC
d_call: TRBD2; v_call: TRBV5-4; clone_size: .; j_call: TRBJ2-7; cdr3_aa: CASSAPGTSIYEQYF; cdr3_nt: TGTGCCAGCAGCGCTCCCGGGACTAGCATATACGAGCAGTACTTC
d_call: TRBD2; v_call: TRBV6-6; clone_size: .; j_call: TRBJ2-1; cdr3_aa: CASSSSGVSYNEQFF; cdr3_nt: TGTGCCAGCAGTTCCAGCGGGGTATCCTACAATGAGCAGTTCTTC
d_call: TRBD1; v_call: TRBV12-5; clone_size: .; j_call: TRBJ2-6; cdr3_aa: CASGSGTGTGANVLTF; cdr3_nt: TGTGCTAGTGGTTCCGGGACAGGGACTGGGGCCAACGTCCTGACTTTC
d_call: TRBD1; v_call: TRBV9; clone_size: .; j_call: TRBJ1-2; cdr3_aa: CASSVVSLTGTGGYTF; cdr3_nt: TGTGCCAGCAGCGTAGTTTCCCTGACAGGGACGGGGGGCTACACCTTC
d_call: .; v_call: TRBV29-1; clone_size: .; j_call: TRBJ1-2; cdr3_aa: CSVEDLSSGYGYTF; cdr3_nt: TGCAGCGTTGAAGATCTAAGTTCGGGCTATGGCTACACCTTC
d_call: .; v_call: TRBV6-4; clone_size: .; j_call: TRBJ1-1; cdr3_aa: CASSEFGGREAFF; cdr3_nt: TGTGCCAGCAGTGAGTTTGGGGGCCGAGAAGCTTTCTTT
d_call: TRBD2; v_call: TRBV5-5; clone_size: .; j_call: TRBJ2-1; cdr3_aa: CASSRGLAGTYNEQFF; cdr3_nt: TGTGCCAGCAGCCGTGGACTAGCGGGAACCTACAATGAGCAGTTCTTC
d_call: TRBD1; v_call: TRBV5-1; clone_size: .; j_call: TRBJ1-4; cdr3_aa: CASSIGGGEKLFF; cdr3_nt: TGCGCCAGCAGCATAGGGGGCGGAGAAAAACTGTTTTTT
d_call: TRBD1; v_call: TRBV19; clone_size: few; j_call: TRBJ2-2; cdr3_aa: CASSLRQGYTGELFF; cdr3_nt: TGTGCCAGTAGTTTAAGACAGGGGTACACCGGGGAGCTGTTTTTT
d_call: TRBD1; v_call: TRBV29-1; clone_size: .; j_call: TRBJ2-3; cdr3_aa: CSVNPGQGPDTQYF; cdr3_nt: TGCAGCGTCAACCCAGGACAGGGTCCAGATACGCAGTATTTT